This TCR beta chain was documented in a study of vaccination and CD4 T cells after COVID-19. As for treatment: approximately 11-day PBMC culture with coronavirus spike peptide pools or control peptides (ViraFEST assay). Having spent 10 days in culture, CD4+ T cells were then isolated by negative selection. This clonotype was picked up a small number of times. Its antigen is not known. Cultured CD4+ T-cell DNA underwent Oncomine TCR Beta short-read sequencing. TCRdb used MiXCR to reprocess the PCR reads, holding one entry per CDR3 protein. Of some 19,000 distinct CDR3 sequences detected, nearly 55% appear once; the ten largest clones hold approximately 5.9%. The sample taken for sequencing was CD4+ T cells from blood, cultured in vitro. This clonotype originated in a human donor who had recovered from COVID-19.

The CDR3 bases are TGTGCCAGCAGCTTTCAAGGGTTAGGTACCACTGAAGCTTTCTTT. Translated, it gives CASSFQGLGTTEAFF. The chain uses TRBV7-9 and TRBJ1-1; D uncertain. Germline CDR1 reads SEHNR; CDR2 reads FQNEAQ (reference sequence). CDR3 length: 15 residues. V lost 3 bases and J lost 4, with 15 bases in between.